This entry features one TCR beta chain sequence. Germline V gene sequence: CDR1 SGDLS, CDR2 YYNGEE. CDR3 length equals 12 residues. Unmatched junction bases numbered 0, after V lost 3 bases and J lost 6 bases. PCR amplification relied on 60 Vbeta primers (plus 13 Jbeta primers). The method was immunoSEQ multiplex PCR; TCRdb's version includes in-frame clones alone and lacks a portion of them. The table has tens of thousands of clones, approximately 80% seen once. These data are taken from a study of cytomegalovirus exposure and HLA in healthy donors. The sequencing sample was made of PBMCs. The TCR sequence derives from a woman aged 30 to 39 in good health and CMV-seronegative. The chain recombines TRBV9 with TRBJ1-2; 9 bases line up with TRBD1. CDR3 nucleotides: TGTGCCAGCAGCGGGACAGGGGATGGCTACACCTTC. Translating gives CASSGTGDGYTF.